These 16 T cell receptor beta chains originate from one sample sequenced in a study of T-cell memory formation after mild COVID-19. From the 5' RACE reads, TCRdb called clonotypes with MiXCR, one entry per CDR3 protein. The sample carries some 410,000 distinct CDR3 sequences, 23% recorded once. The sequenced sample was PBMCs or a T cell subset sorted from them (not recorded which). Source of these receptors: an adult woman who had mild COVID-19 (a few samples of this study predate the infection). Cell type and time point are not known.

The V gene is TRBV20-1, the J gene TRBJ1-1; D gene ambiguous. The germline V gene has CDR1 DFQATT and CDR2 SNEGSKA (reference sequence). This CDR3 has 10 residues. CDR3 nucleotides: TGCACCCCTGGGAACACTGAAGCTTTCTTT. It specifies CTPGNTEAFF.

In its sample, this clonotype was seen a few times. J is TRBJ2-7 and V is TRBV4-3; D may be TRBD1 or TRBD2 (5 bases each). V lost 0 bases and J 3 bases, leaving 21 bases between the germline ends. The germline V gene has CDR1 LGHNA and CDR2 YSLEER. This CDR3 is built from 18 residues. CDR3 in amino acids: CASSQDRLGAGSVYEQYF. Here the CDR3 DNA reads TGCGCCAGCAGCCAAGATCGTTTAGGGGCAGGGAGCGTCTACGAGCAGTACTTC.

This clonotype was counted between two and nine times. The J gene is TRBJ2-2, the V gene TRBV6-1; possible D gene TRBD1, 6 bases. Germline V gene lookup returns CDR1 MNHNS and CDR2 SASEGT. V dropped 6 bases and J dropped 5 bases, with 16 bases sitting between them. The CDR3 spans 15 residues. The chain's CDR3 is CASSPGHYATGELFF. The CDR3 coding sequence is TGTGCCAGCAGCCCGGGACATTACGCAACCGGGGAGCTGTTTTTT.

The chain employs TRBV4-3 and TRBJ2-5; TRBD2 agrees at 7 bases. CDR1 is LGHNA and CDR2 is YSLEER in the germline V gene. V gave up 2 bases and J gave up 4 bases; unmatched junction bases: 7. This CDR3 comprises 15 residues. The CDR3 loop is CASSQIRGDRETQYF. CDR3 nucleotide sequence: TGCGCCAGCAGCCAAATCCGGGGGGATCGAGAGACCCAGTACTTC.

V usage is TRBV24-1 and J usage is TRBJ2-1; 11 bases are shared with TRBD2. The CDR3 spans 16 residues. V lost 3 bases to trimming and J lost 6 bases; unmatched junction nucleotides: 6. Germline V gives CDR1 KGHDR, CDR2 SFDVKD. The CDR3 nucleotides are TGTGCCACCAGTGATCGACGACTAGCGGGGAGCAATGAGCAGTTCTTC. It is translated as CATSDRRLAGSNEQFF.

This clonotype was counted between two and nine times. The chain carries TRBV19 and TRBJ1-5, with D hard to call. This CDR3 comprises 16 residues. Per germline, CDR1 LNHDA and CDR2 SQIVND (reference sequence). The V and J ends lost 7 bases and 0 bases respectively, with 16 bases between them. The CDR3: CASNLDGSFSNQPQHF. In nucleotides, the CDR3 is TGTGCCAGTAACCTCGATGGGTCTTTTAGCAATCAGCCCCAGCATTTT.

This clonotype was counted ten times or more. The junction departs from the called germline gene at one end, perhaps through a read error. The J gene is TRBJ2-5, the V gene TRBV7-2, with TRBD2 matching over 7 bases. Germline V gene lookup returns CDR1 SGHTA and CDR2 FQGNSA. This CDR3 is 14 amino acids long. The CDR3 protein is CASSLGGAGETQYF. As DNA, the CDR3 is TGCGCCAGCAGCTTGGGAGGGGCCGGCGAGACCCAGTACTTC.

The rearrangement uses TRBV29-1 and TRBJ2-1; maybe TRBD2 (6 bases). The CDR3 sequence is 13 residues long. CDR1 is SQVTM and CDR2 is ANQGSEA in the germline V gene. V was trimmed by 4 bases and J by 7 bases, leaving 14 bases between them. The CDR3 region is CSVGFGTGNEQFF. The CDR3 bases are TGCAGCGTTGGTTTTGGGACTGGGAATGAGCAGTTCTTC.

This clonotype appeared a few times. CDR3 sequence (DNA): TGTGCCATCAGTGAGTTGGGGGGGCAGGATGAGCAGTTCTTC. It yields the protein CAISELGGQDEQFF. The chain has TRBV10-3 and TRBJ2-1, with D possibly TRBD2 on 7 matching bases. V was clipped by 1 base and J by 8 bases, with 12 bases between them. The CDR3 totals 14 residues. Germline V gene sequence: CDR1 ENHRY, CDR2 SYGVKD.

This chain connects TRBV12-3 or TRBV12-4 to TRBJ1-1, with unresolved D. The CDR3 contains 12 residues. V shed 3 bases and J shed 3 bases, with 5 bases lying between them. CDR3 DNA sequence: TGTGCCAGCAGTTTTTGGGACACTGAAGCTTTCTTT. This codes for CASSFWDTEAFF.

Only a few counts were recorded for this clonotype. The CDR3 is CASSVDGELFF. The CDR3 bases are TGTGCCAGCAGCGTAGACGGGGAGCTGTTTTTT. This sequence joins TRBV9 and TRBJ2-2; unclear D gene. The V gene's germline CDR1 is SGDLS and CDR2 YYNGEE. The CDR3 totals 11 residues. The V end was cut by 0 bases, the J end by 7 bases, with 1 base between. The full variable domain, completed using reference TRBV9 and TRBJ2-2, is DSGVTQTPKHLITATGQRVTLRCSPRSGDLSVYWYQQSLDQGLQFLIQYYNGEERAKGNILERFSAQQFPDLHSELNLSSLELGDSALYFCASSVDGELFFGEGSRLTVL.

The V and J genes are TRBV2 and TRBJ2-1; D is perhaps TRBD1 (6 bases). The germline V and J ends were trimmed by 4 bases and 7 bases, with 11 bases remaining between them. The CDR3 has 13 residues. Germline V lookup: CDR1 SNHLY, CDR2 FYNNEI. The CDR3 nucleotides are TGTGCCAGCAGTGGTATCAGGGGAAATGAGCAGTTCTTC. Translating it yields CASSGIRGNEQFF. Looking up the rest from reference TRBV2 and TRBJ2-1 gives the full variable domain: EPEVTQTPSHQVTQMGQEVILRCVPISNHLYFYWYRQILGQKVEFLVSFYNNEISEKSEIFDDQFSVERPDGSNFTLKIRSTKLEDSAMYFCASSGIRGNEQFFGPGTRLTVL.

The table lists this clonotype with many counts. V gene TRBV3-1 combines with J gene TRBJ2-7, with D perhaps matching TRBD1 (5 bases). This CDR3 contains 17 residues. The V gene's germline CDR1 is LGHDT and CDR2 YNNKEL (reference sequence). The V gene lost 0 bases and the J gene lost 2 bases, with 17 bases spanning the gap. The CDR3 sequence is CASSQDLWGTGTYEQYF. CDR3 sequence (DNA): TGTGCCAGCAGCCAAGATTTGTGGGGCACCGGAACCTACGAGCAGTACTTC.

The rearrangement links TRBV12-3 or TRBV12-4 to TRBJ2-5; 9 nucleotides line up with TRBD1. After removal of 6 bases from V and 5 bases from J, the junction contained 13 bases not matched to a gene. CDR3 size: 16 residues. CDR3 DNA sequence: TGTGCCAGCAGCCCTTGGGACAGGGAGGGCTGGGAGACCCAGTACTTC. Translated, it gives CASSPWDREGWETQYF.

The V and J genes are TRBV5-1 and TRBJ1-1; 8 bases are shared with TRBD1. The V gene end was trimmed by 1 base and the J gene end by 11 bases; junction bases not matched to a gene: 10. Looked up from germline, CDR1 is SGHRS and CDR2 is YFSETQ. This CDR3 comprises 14 residues. The CDR3 sequence is CASSLKPGQATAFF. The CDR3 nucleotides are TGCGCCAGCAGCTTGAAGCCGGGACAGGCGACGGCTTTCTTT.

This clonotype was counted between two and nine times. The gene calls are TRBV6-1 and TRBJ1-2; D is undetermined. V was clipped by 2 bases and J by 10 bases, with 17 bases between them. The CDR3 covers 14 residues. Germline V gene sequence: CDR1 MNHNS, CDR2 SASEGT. CDR3 region: CASSEIGLLEVYTF. CDR3 sequence (DNA): TGTGCCAGCAGTGAAATCGGACTCCTAGAGGTCTACACCTTC.